A single count supports the clone carrying this T cell receptor beta chain. The entry originates in a study of cytomegalovirus exposure and HLA in healthy donors. Vbeta (60) and Jbeta (13) primers were used in the PCR. Only in-frame clones appear in the TCRdb table, and some are missing; sequencing was by immunoSEQ multiplex PCR. The table shows 100,000 to 150,000 clones, with around 74% occurring only once. There are 12 residues in the CDR3. Trimming took off 2 bases at V and 7 bases at J, with 6 bases between the two ends. From germline, CDR1 is SGHRS and CDR2 YFSETQ. The chain is built from TRBV5-1 and TRBJ1-4; unclear D gene. This receptor was identified in a woman in her forties or fifties in good health and CMV-seropositive. Sample: PBMCs. CDR3 sequence (DNA): TGCGCCAGCAGCTTTCGGGGTGAAAAACTGTTTTTT. Its protein product is CASSFRGEKLFF.